These T cell receptor beta chains were read from a single sample in a study of Graves' ophthalmopathy and Graves' hyperthyroidism. TCRdb called the multiplex PCR reads again in MiXCR, with one record for every CDR3 protein. The repertoire has about 400,000 distinct CDR3 sequences, around 18% of them found once; the top ten carry 1.6%. The source material was peripheral blood. The source of these receptors is a woman aged 18-29 years with Graves' ophthalmopathy. Each CDR3 is given with its conserved first and last residue. A D gene is named only where the DNA matches it firmly. Clone sizes are given selectively: once, few, many, or a class where the clone is expanded.

V gene: TRBV28; clone size: many; D gene: .; J gene: TRBJ1-6; CDR3 DNA: TGTGCCAGCAGTTTAAGTGGTGGGGCGGCCCCCCACTTT; CDR3 protein: CASSLSGGAAPHF
V gene: TRBV7-9; clone size: many; D gene: .; J gene: TRBJ1-6; CDR3 DNA: TGTGCCAGCAGCGAGGGAAACTCACCCCTCCACTTT; CDR3 protein: CASSEGNSPLHF
V gene: TRBV28; clone size: many; D gene: TRBD1; J gene: TRBJ1-5; CDR3 DNA: TGTGCCAGCAGTTTTTCGGGGGACAGGGACGGCCAGCCCCAGCATTTT; CDR3 protein: CASSFSGDRDGQPQHF
V gene: TRBV6-2/TRBV6-3; clone size: many; D gene: .; J gene: TRBJ1-4; CDR3 DNA: TGTGCCAGCAGTACCGACAGGACGAGGGTGACTAATGAAAAACTGTTTTTT; CDR3 protein: CASSTDRTRVTNEKLFF
V gene: TRBV2; clone size: many; D gene: TRBD2; J gene: TRBJ2-7; CDR3 DNA: TGTGCCAGCATTGCGGGACCGGGACTAAGCTACGAGCAGTACTTC; CDR3 protein: CASIAGPGLSYEQYF
V gene: TRBV19; clone size: many; D gene: TRBD2; J gene: TRBJ2-2; CDR3 DNA: TGTGCCAGTAGTCCCCCCGGGAGGGGAGACCCCGGGGAGCTGTTTTTT; CDR3 protein: CASSPPGRGDPGELFF
V gene: TRBV6-5; clone size: many; D gene: .; J gene: TRBJ2-5; CDR3 DNA: TGTGCCAGCAGTTACTCGATGTTGGGGGAGACCCAGTACTTC; CDR3 protein: CASSYSMLGETQYF
V gene: TRBV5-1; clone size: .; D gene: .; J gene: TRBJ2-2; CDR3 DNA: TGCGCCAGCAGCTTTTCGACCCGGGAGCTGTTTTTT; CDR3 protein: CASSFSTRELFF
V gene: TRBV12-3/TRBV12-4; clone size: many; D gene: .; J gene: TRBJ1-3; CDR3 DNA: TGTGCCAGCTGCCGAGGGATTCTCTCTGGAAACACCATATATTTT; CDR3 protein: CASCRGILSGNTIYF
V gene: TRBV9; clone size: many; D gene: .; J gene: TRBJ2-7; CDR3 DNA: TGTGCCAGCAGCGTAAGGCCCCTCGACAGCTCCTACGAGCAGTACTTC; CDR3 protein: CASSVRPLDSSYEQYF
V gene: TRBV10-3; clone size: few; D gene: .; J gene: TRBJ2-2; CDR3 DNA: TGTGCCATCAAAAACCGGGACGCCACGAACACCGGGGAGCTGTTTTTT; CDR3 protein: CAIKNRDATNTGELFF
V gene: TRBV12-3/TRBV12-4; clone size: many; D gene: .; J gene: TRBJ2-3; CDR3 DNA: TGTGCCAGCACCCCACAGTTCCCGGGGCCCACAGATACGCAGTATTTT; CDR3 protein: CASTPQFPGPTDTQYF
V gene: TRBV7-9; clone size: many; D gene: TRBD1; J gene: TRBJ2-6; CDR3 DNA: TGTGCCAGCAGAGGGACAGGGAGGGCCAACGTCCTGACTTTC; CDR3 protein: CASRGTGRANVLTF
V gene: TRBV28; clone size: many; D gene: .; J gene: TRBJ1-5; CDR3 DNA: TGTGCCAGCAGCCTCAGCCCCCTTAATCAGCCCCAGCATTTT; CDR3 protein: CASSLSPLNQPQHF
V gene: TRBV30; clone size: many; D gene: .; J gene: TRBJ2-7; CDR3 DNA: TGTGCCTGGAGTGCAGGGGGGAATCAATACGAGCAGTACTTC; CDR3 protein: CAWSAGGNQYEQYF
V gene: TRBV5-1; clone size: .; D gene: .; J gene: TRBJ1-1; CDR3 DNA: TGCGCCAGCAGCTGGGGAGGGGTGAACACTGAAGCTTTCTTT; CDR3 protein: CASSWGGVNTEAFF
V gene: TRBV28; clone size: many; D gene: TRBD1; J gene: TRBJ1-1; CDR3 DNA: TGTGCCAGCAGACCCGACAGGGAGGGAACTGAAGCTTTCTTT; CDR3 protein: CASRPDREGTEAFF
V gene: TRBV7-2; clone size: many; D gene: .; J gene: TRBJ1-5; CDR3 DNA: TGTGCCAGCAGCGTCGGGTTGCATAATCAGCCCCAGCATTTT; CDR3 protein: CASSVGLHNQPQHF
V gene: TRBV5-1; clone size: many; D gene: .; J gene: TRBJ2-7; CDR3 DNA: TGCGCCAGCAGCCCCCATGGCTCAAACCTCGGCGAGCAGTACTTC; CDR3 protein: CASSPHGSNLGEQYF
V gene: TRBV5-1; clone size: few; D gene: TRBD1; J gene: TRBJ2-7; CDR3 DNA: TGCGCCAGCAGCTTGATGCCGGGACAGGGTTATCACGAGCAGTACTTC; CDR3 protein: CASSLMPGQGYHEQYF
V gene: TRBV29-1; clone size: many; D gene: .; J gene: TRBJ2-7; CDR3 DNA: TGCAGCGTCCGTGGAGGTACCACCTACGAGCAGTACTTC; CDR3 protein: CSVRGGTTYEQYF
V gene: TRBV5-1; clone size: .; D gene: .; J gene: TRBJ1-1; CDR3 DNA: TGCGCCAGCAGCTTGGCCGGGGGAAGGGACACTGAAGCTTTCTTT; CDR3 protein: CASSLAGGRDTEAFF
V gene: TRBV14; clone size: many; D gene: .; J gene: TRBJ2-6; CDR3 DNA: TGTGCCAGCAGCCAATTGGGTTGGGGGGCGAGCTCTGGGGCCAACGTCCTGACTTTC; CDR3 protein: CASSQLGWGASSGANVLTF
V gene: TRBV6-5; clone size: many; D gene: .; J gene: TRBJ2-7; CDR3 DNA: TGTGCCAGCAGTTACGGGGGCCCCTACGAGCAGTACTTC; CDR3 protein: CASSYGGPYEQYF
V gene: TRBV6-5; clone size: many; D gene: TRBD1; J gene: TRBJ2-7; CDR3 DNA: TGTGCCAGCAGAACTTTCGGACAGGGGGTTTCCTACGAGCAGTACTTC; CDR3 protein: CASRTFGQGVSYEQYF
V gene: TRBV29-1; clone size: many; D gene: TRBD2; J gene: TRBJ2-7; CDR3 DNA: TGCAGCGTTGAAGGTCTCATTAGCGGGAGGGCCATAAACGAGCAGTACTTC; CDR3 protein: CSVEGLISGRAINEQYF
V gene: TRBV28; clone size: many; D gene: .; J gene: TRBJ2-2; CDR3 DNA: TGTGCCAGCAGTTATCAGGGGACTAAGGCCGGGGAGCTGTTTTTT; CDR3 protein: CASSYQGTKAGELFF
V gene: TRBV6-5; clone size: many; D gene: TRBD1; J gene: TRBJ1-5; CDR3 DNA: TGTGCCAGCAGTCCCGGACAGGAAAATCAGCCCCAGCATTTT; CDR3 protein: CASSPGQENQPQHF
V gene: TRBV11-2; clone size: .; D gene: TRBD2; J gene: TRBJ2-2; CDR3 DNA: TGTGCCAGCAGCAAAGTGGGCTTGAGCGGGACCTACACCGGGGAGCTGTTTTTT; CDR3 protein: CASSKVGLSGTYTGELFF
V gene: TRBV4-2; clone size: many; D gene: .; J gene: TRBJ1-2; CDR3 DNA: TGTGCCAGCAGCCAAGATCATAGCCTTGGGTATGGCTACACCTTC; CDR3 protein: CASSQDHSLGYGYTF
V gene: TRBV7-9; clone size: .; D gene: .; J gene: TRBJ1-2; CDR3 DNA: TGTGCCAGCAGCTTTAGGACAGAGGACTATGGCTACACCTTC; CDR3 protein: CASSFRTEDYGYTF
V gene: TRBV28; clone size: many; D gene: .; J gene: TRBJ1-5; CDR3 DNA: TGTGCCAGCAGTATTCGGCAGCTCAATCAGCCCCAGCATTTT; CDR3 protein: CASSIRQLNQPQHF